This is a list of T cell receptor beta chains from one sample in a study of T cell responses to AZD1222 COVID-19 vaccine. TCRdb keeps only in-frame clones here, not all; method: immunoSEQ multiplex PCR. The table lists around 150,000 clones, around 90% of them singletons, with approximately 5% in the top ten. The sample was peripheral blood, taken on day 0 of AZD1222 vaccination. The receptors were gathered from an adult in good health. The CDR3 runs from the conserved cysteine through the conserved F or W. Fields, in order: D gene, J gene, V gene, clone size, CDR3 DNA, CDR3 protein. A D gene is named only where the DNA matches it firmly. Rows give clone size only sometimes, using once, few, many, or a class for an expanded clone.

TRBD1 | TRBJ1-2 | TRBV12-3/TRBV12-4 | - | TGTGCCAGCAACGACAGGGGGCATGGCTACACCTTC | CASNDRGHGYTF
TRBD2 | TRBJ2-6 | TRBV9 | - | TGTGCCAGCAGCGTAGGGCGACTAGCGGGATCTGGGGCCAACGTCCTGACTTTC | CASSVGRLAGSGANVLTF
- | TRBJ1-6 | TRBV28 | - | TGTGCCAGCAGTTCCGGGGGGCCAGGAAGGAATTCACCCCTCCACTTT | CASSSGGPGRNSPLHF
- | TRBJ1-5 | TRBV2 | - | TGTGCCAGCAAGAGGACTGGGAATCAGCCCCAGCATTTT | CASKRTGNQPQHF
TRBD1 | TRBJ2-1 | TRBV3-1/TRBV3-2 | - | TGTGCCAGCAGACGGACAGGGACTCGCGATGAGCAGTTCTTC | CASRRTGTRDEQFF
TRBD1 | TRBJ2-7 | TRBV5-1 | - | TGCGCCAGCAGAAGGGACAGCTACGAGCAGTACTTC | CASRRDSYEQYF
TRBD1 | TRBJ1-2 | TRBV19 | - | TGTGCCAGTAGAGGGACAGGGGGCGAAAGCTACACCTTC | CASRGTGGESYTF
- | TRBJ2-3 | TRBV28 | - | TGTGCCAGCAGTTTCGTTGTCGGTAACAGCGTTACTAGCACAGATACGCAGTATTTT | CASSFVVGNSVTSTDTQYF
TRBD1 | TRBJ1-6 | TRBV28 | - | TGTGCCAGCAGTTTGCCGGGACAGGATGATTCACCCCTCCACTTT | CASSLPGQDDSPLHF
- | TRBJ1-2 | TRBV24-1 | - | TGTGCCACCAGCAAGGACGGCCAAGGAGGCTACACCTTC | CATSKDGQGGYTF
- | TRBJ2-1 | TRBV5-4 | - | TGTGCCAGCAGCTTGGTGGCTAACTCCTACAATGAGCAGTTCTTC | CASSLVANSYNEQFF
- | TRBJ2-1 | TRBV19 | - | TGTGCCAGTAGTACCGTCGCAGGGGGGGTTGAGCAGTTCTTC | CASSTVAGGVEQFF
TRBD2 | TRBJ2-1 | TRBV5-6 | - | TGTGCCAGCAGCTTGGGACTAGCGGGGTACAATGAGCAGTTCTTC | CASSLGLAGYNEQFF
TRBD1 | TRBJ2-7 | TRBV19 | - | TGTGCCAGTAGTATTGCAGGGGGCTCCTACGAGCAGTACTTC | CASSIAGGSYEQYF
TRBD1 | TRBJ1-4 | TRBV19 | - | TGTGCCAGTACCACGAGGGACAGGGGGCAATATGGAAAACTGTTTTTT | CASTTRDRGQYGKLFF
- | TRBJ2-7 | TRBV30 | - | TGTGCCTGGAGCCAAAACGGACCCGAGCAGTACTTC | CAWSQNGPEQYF
- | TRBJ2-2 | TRBV7-9 | - | TGTGCCAGCAGCTTAAACGCCGGGGAGCTGTTTTTT | CASSLNAGELFF
TRBD2 | TRBJ2-5 | TRBV7-9 | - | TGTGCCAGCAGCTTCCCCTCCGGGAGGGAGACCCAGTACTTC | CASSFPSGRETQYF
- | TRBJ2-7 | TRBV5-4 | once | TGTGCCAGCAGCAAAGGCTCCTACGAGCAGTACTTC | CASSKGSYEQYF
- | TRBJ1-2 | TRBV28 | once | TGTGCCAGCATCTCTGGGGCGATGGACTCTATGGATGGCTACACCTTC | CASISGAMDSMDGYTF
TRBD2 | TRBJ2-3 | TRBV7-3 | - | TGTGCCAGCAGCTTAACCCGGACTAGCGGGGCCCACTTAGGCACAGATACGCAGTATTTT | CASSLTRTSGAHLGTDTQYF
- | TRBJ1-5 | TRBV4-2 | - | TGTGCCAGCAGCCAAACTGACAGGAGCAATCAGCCCCAGCATTTT | CASSQTDRSNQPQHF
- | TRBJ1-1 | TRBV6-5 | once | TGTGCCAGCAGAATCGGGGGGATCATGAACACTGAAGCTTTCTTT | CASRIGGIMNTEAFF
TRBD2 | TRBJ2-3 | TRBV5-5 | - | TGTGCCAGCAGCTTGAGGTTCTGGGTTAGCGGGTCAAGGGGCACAGATACGCAGTATTTT | CASSLRFWVSGSRGTDTQYF
- | TRBJ2-3 | TRBV7-2 | - | TGTGCCAGCAGCTCGAGACAGGTACCCATTAGCACAGATACGCAGTATTTT | CASSSRQVPISTDTQYF
- | TRBJ2-1 | TRBV27 | - | TGTGCCAGCAGTTCACAGGTGGTTTCCTACAATGAGCAGTTCTTC | CASSSQVVSYNEQFF
- | TRBJ2-2 | TRBV4-1 | few | TGCGCCAGCAGCCAAGGTTGGGACCCCTACACCGGGGAGCTGTTTTTT | CASSQGWDPYTGELFF
TRBD2 | TRBJ2-1 | TRBV5-1 | - | TGCGCCAGCAGCTGGAGGCGGGCTAGCGGGAGCGATGAGCAGTTCTTC | CASSWRRASGSDEQFF
TRBD1 | TRBJ1-2 | TRBV3-1/TRBV3-2 | - | TGTGCCAGCAGCGAGGGACAGCACTATGGCTACACCTTC | CASSEGQHYGYTF
- | TRBJ1-1 | TRBV28 | - | TGTGCCAGCTTTTCAGTGAACACTGAAGCTTTCTTT | CASFSVNTEAFF
TRBD1 | TRBJ1-4 | TRBV11-2 | - | TGTGCCAGCAGCTTATCGGCGGGACAGGGAAGCGAAAAACTGTTTTTT | CASSLSAGQGSEKLFF
- | TRBJ1-6 | TRBV5-6 | - | TGTGCCAGCAGCACGGGGACGGTCGCTTATAATTCACCCCTCCACTTT | CASSTGTVAYNSPLHF
- | TRBJ1-2 | TRBV6-6 | - | TGTGCCAGCAGTCGTAGAGAGGACAAGACAAGTTCCTATGGCTACACCTTC | CASSRREDKTSSYGYTF
- | TRBJ2-7 | TRBV28 | - | TGTGCCAGCAGTGCGCGCTACGAGCAGTACTTC | CASSARYEQYF
- | TRBJ1-5 | TRBV28 | - | TGTGCCAGCAGTCCGGACCTCCTCGGGGGTAATCAGCCCCAGCATTTT | CASSPDLLGGNQPQHF
TRBD2 | TRBJ2-7 | TRBV7-8 | - | TGTGCCAGCAGCTTAGAGTTCGGGAGGGGTAACGAGCAGTACTTC | CASSLEFGRGNEQYF
- | TRBJ2-6 | TRBV15 | - | TGTGCCACCAGCAGAGGCCCAGCATCCTCTGGGGCCAACGTCCTGACTTTC | CATSRGPASSGANVLTF
TRBD2 | TRBJ2-1 | TRBV15 | - | TGTGCCACCAGCAAGAGGTTGGGACTAGCGGGCGCAAGCTCCTACAATGAGCAGTTCTTC | CATSKRLGLAGASSYNEQFF